The clone carrying this TCR beta chain has just a few counts. This sample was included in a study of blood T cell repertoires in COVID-19. Study at large: Collection of acute and convalescent COVID-19 samples took place in the United States, Italy and Spain. From T cells, B-cell-depleted T cells, or PBMCs came the material, which was cDNA or gDNA.

The study drew participants aged roughly 18 to 89 years from 24 US areas. Trimming took 6 bases from V and 6 from J, leaving 18 bases between them. This CDR3 is 15 amino acids long. CDR1 and CDR2 from the germline V gene are SNHLY and FYNNEI. Original analysis: Amplification of reference gene primers provided the estimated nucleated cell counts. The protocol was immunoSEQ multiplex PCR, while the TCRdb copy is restricted to in-frame clones and leaves out a portion. The V and J calls and clone size were taken over from that table, and D and trimming were inferred from the DNA. The data show about 140,000 clones, about 90% seen once.

The sequenced sample was PBMCs or T cells enriched from blood (not recorded which). J is TRBJ1-5 and V is TRBV2; D possibly corresponds to TRBD1 (5 bases). The clonotype comes from a man aged 55 to 69 who had recovered from COVID-19. CDR3 region: CASSQGRQGRQPQHF. DNA for the CDR3: TGTGCCAGCAGCCAGGGCCGGCAGGGCCGTCAGCCCCAGCATTTT.